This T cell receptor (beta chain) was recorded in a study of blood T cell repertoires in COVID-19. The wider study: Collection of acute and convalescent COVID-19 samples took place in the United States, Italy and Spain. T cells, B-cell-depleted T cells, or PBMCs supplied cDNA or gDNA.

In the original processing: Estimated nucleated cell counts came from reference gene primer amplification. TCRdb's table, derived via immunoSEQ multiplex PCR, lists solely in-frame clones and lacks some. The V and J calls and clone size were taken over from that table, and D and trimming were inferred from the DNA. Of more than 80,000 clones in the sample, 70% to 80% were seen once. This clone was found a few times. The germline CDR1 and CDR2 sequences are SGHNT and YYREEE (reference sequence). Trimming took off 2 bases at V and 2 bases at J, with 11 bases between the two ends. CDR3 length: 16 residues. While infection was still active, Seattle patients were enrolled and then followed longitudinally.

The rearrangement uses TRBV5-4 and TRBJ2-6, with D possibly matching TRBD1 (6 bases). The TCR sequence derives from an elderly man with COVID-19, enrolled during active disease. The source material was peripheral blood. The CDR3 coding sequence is TGTGCCAGCAGCTTCCAACGACAGGCTGGGGCCAACGTCCTGACTTTC. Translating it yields CASSFQRQAGANVLTF.